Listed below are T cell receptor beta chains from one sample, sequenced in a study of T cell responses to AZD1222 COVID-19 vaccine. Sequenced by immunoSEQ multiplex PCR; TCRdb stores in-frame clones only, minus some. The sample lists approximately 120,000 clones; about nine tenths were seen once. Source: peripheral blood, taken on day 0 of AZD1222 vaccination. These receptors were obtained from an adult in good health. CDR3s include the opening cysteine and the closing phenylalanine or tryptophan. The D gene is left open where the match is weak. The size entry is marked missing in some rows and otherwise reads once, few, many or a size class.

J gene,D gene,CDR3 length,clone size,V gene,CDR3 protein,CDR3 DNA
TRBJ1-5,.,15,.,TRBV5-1,CASSQGLGLNQPQHF,TGCGCCAGTTCCCAGGGGTTGGGGCTCAATCAGCCCCAGCATTTT
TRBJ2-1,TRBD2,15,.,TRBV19,CASRPTSGRANEQFF,TGTGCCAGTAGGCCGACTAGCGGGAGGGCCAATGAGCAGTTCTTC
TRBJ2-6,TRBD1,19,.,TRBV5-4,CASSGPWDRARSGANVLTF,TGTGCCAGCAGCGGCCCTTGGGACAGGGCCCGCTCTGGGGCCAACGTCCTGACTTTC
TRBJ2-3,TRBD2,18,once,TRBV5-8,CASSLARLAGSSTDTQYF,TGTGCCAGCAGCTTGGCCCGACTAGCGGGCTCTAGCACAGATACGCAGTATTTT
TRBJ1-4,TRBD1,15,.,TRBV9,CASSVGTGYNEKLFF,TGTGCCAGCAGCGTAGGGACAGGTTATAATGAAAAACTGTTTTTT
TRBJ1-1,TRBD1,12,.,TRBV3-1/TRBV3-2,CASGQEVTEAFF,TGTGCCAGCGGACAGGAGGTCACTGAAGCTTTCTTT
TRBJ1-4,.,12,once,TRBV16,CASSRRNEKLFF,TGTGCCAGCAGCCGGCGTAATGAAAAACTGTTTTTT
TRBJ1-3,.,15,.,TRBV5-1,CASSLSAISGNTIYF,TGCGCCAGCAGCTTGAGCGCTATATCTGGAAACACCATATATTTT
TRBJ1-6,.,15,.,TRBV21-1,CASSREGPYNSPLHF,TGTGCCAGCAGCAGGGAGGGCCCTTATAATTCACCCCTCCACTTT
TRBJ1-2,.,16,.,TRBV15,CATSRIPLMAGNGYTF,TGTGCCACCAGCAGAATACCCCTTATGGCTGGAAATGGCTACACCTTC
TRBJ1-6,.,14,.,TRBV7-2,CASSAGSNNSPLHF,TGTGCCAGCAGCGCCGGAAGTAATAATTCACCCCTCCACTTT
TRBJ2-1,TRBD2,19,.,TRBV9,CASSPRVLAGGIPYNEQFF,TGTGCCAGCAGCCCGAGAGTTCTAGCGGGAGGAATACCCTACAATGAGCAGTTCTTC
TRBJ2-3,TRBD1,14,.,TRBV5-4,CASKGQGSTDTQYF,TGTGCCAGCAAGGGACAGGGGAGCACAGATACGCAGTATTTT
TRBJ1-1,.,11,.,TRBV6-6,CASSYSFPAFF,TGTGCCAGCAGTTACTCGTTTCCCGCTTTCTTT
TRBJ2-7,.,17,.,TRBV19,CASSSREGSGLLYEQYF,TGTGCCAGTAGTTCCCGCGAGGGCAGCGGGCTTCTCTACGAGCAGTACTTC
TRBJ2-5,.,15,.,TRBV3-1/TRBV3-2,CASSQGGSVQETQYF,TGTGCCAGCAGCCAAGGTGGCAGCGTCCAAGAGACCCAGTACTTC
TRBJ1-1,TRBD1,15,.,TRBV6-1,CASSEAVQGVTEAFF,TGTGCCAGCAGTGAAGCGGTACAGGGGGTGACTGAAGCTTTCTTT
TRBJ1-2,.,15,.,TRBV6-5,CASSQSTTGNYGYTF,TGTGCCAGCAGTCAATCAACGACAGGCAACTATGGCTACACCTTC
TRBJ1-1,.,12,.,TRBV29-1,CSVDVLSTEAFF,TGCAGCGTCGATGTCCTGAGCACTGAAGCTTTCTTT
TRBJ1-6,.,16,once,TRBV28,CASSQGPSSDNSPLHF,TGTGCCAGCAGCCAAGGACCCTCCTCTGATAATTCACCCCTCCACTTT
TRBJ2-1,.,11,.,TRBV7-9,CASSLVQEQFF,TGTGCCAGCAGCTTAGTTCAGGAGCAGTTCTTC
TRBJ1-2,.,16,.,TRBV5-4,CASSLGGNKGGAGYTF,TGTGCCAGCAGCTTGGGGGGGAATAAAGGGGGTGCTGGCTACACCTTC
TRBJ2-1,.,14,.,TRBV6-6,CASRNRERDNEQFF,TGTGCCAGCAGGAACCGGGAGCGGGACAATGAGCAGTTCTTC
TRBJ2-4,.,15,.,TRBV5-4,CASSLTGLAKNIQYF,TGTGCCAGCAGCCTGACAGGACTAGCCAAAAACATTCAGTACTTC
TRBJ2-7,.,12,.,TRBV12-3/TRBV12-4,CASTALEEEQYF,TGTGCCAGCACTGCCCTAGAAGAAGAGCAGTACTTC
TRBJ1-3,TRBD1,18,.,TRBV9,CASSPVGPQGLSGNTIYF,TGTGCCAGCAGCCCCGTGGGGCCACAGGGGCTCTCTGGAAACACCATATATTTT
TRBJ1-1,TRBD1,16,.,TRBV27,CASGLRRTGGRTEAFF,TGTGCCAGCGGTTTGAGGAGGACAGGGGGTCGGACTGAAGCTTTCTTT
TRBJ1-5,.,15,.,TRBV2,CASSERVGGGQPQHF,TGTGCCAGCAGTGAAAGAGTCGGGGGAGGTCAGCCCCAGCATTTT
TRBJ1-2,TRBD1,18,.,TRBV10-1,CASIGQGPFFGSSYGYTF,TGCGCCAGCATTGGACAGGGGCCTTTCTTCGGATCTTCTTATGGCTACACCTTC
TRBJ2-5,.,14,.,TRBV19,CASRPRGLGETQYF,TGTGCCAGTAGACCGAGAGGATTGGGGGAGACCCAGTACTTC
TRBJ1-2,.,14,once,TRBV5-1,CASSPAGGNYGYTF,TGCGCCAGCAGCCCGGCGGGTGGGAACTATGGCTACACCTTC
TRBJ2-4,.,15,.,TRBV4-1,CASSQDGGHGNIQYF,TGCGCCAGCAGCCAAGATGGAGGACACGGAAACATTCAGTACTTC
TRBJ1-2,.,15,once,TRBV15,CATSREVEGSYGYTF,TGTGCCACCAGCAGAGAGGTGGAGGGTTCCTATGGCTACACCTTC
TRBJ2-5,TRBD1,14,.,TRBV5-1,CASSSRDSQETQYF,TGCGCCAGCAGCTCCCGGGACAGTCAAGAGACCCAGTACTTC
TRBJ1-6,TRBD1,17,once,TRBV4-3,CASSQDRGLTYNSPLHF,TGCGCCAGCAGCCAAGACAGGGGGCTAACCTATAATTCACCCCTCCACTTT
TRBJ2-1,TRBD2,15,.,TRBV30,CAWAGLAGFDNEQFF,TGTGCCTGGGCAGGACTAGCGGGATTCGACAATGAGCAGTTCTTC
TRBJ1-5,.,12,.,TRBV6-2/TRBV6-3,CASSYGWQPQHF,TGTGCCAGCAGTTATGGGTGGCAGCCCCAGCATTTT
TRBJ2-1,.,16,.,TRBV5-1,CASSFHLGSSYNEQFF,TGCGCCAGCAGCTTCCATCTAGGCAGCTCCTACAATGAGCAGTTCTTC
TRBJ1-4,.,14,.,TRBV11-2,CASSLRTANEKLFF,TGTGCCAGCAGCTTAAGGACAGCAAATGAAAAACTGTTTTTT
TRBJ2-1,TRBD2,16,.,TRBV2,CASRMRLAKTYNEQFF,TGTGCCAGCAGGATGAGACTAGCGAAAACCTACAATGAGCAGTTCTTC
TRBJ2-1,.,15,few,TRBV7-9,CASSLSGLNYNEQFF,TGTGCCAGCAGCTTATCCGGACTCAACTACAATGAGCAGTTCTTC
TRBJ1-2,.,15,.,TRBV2,CASSVPSGSDYGYTF,TGTGCCAGCAGTGTCCCCTCTGGCTCTGACTATGGCTACACCTTC
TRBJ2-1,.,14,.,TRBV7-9,CASSWGEGYNEQFF,TGTGCCAGCAGCTGGGGGGAAGGTTACAATGAGCAGTTCTTC
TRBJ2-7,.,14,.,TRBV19,CASSIAVGAYEQYF,TGTGCCAGTAGTATAGCAGTTGGGGCCTACGAGCAGTACTTC
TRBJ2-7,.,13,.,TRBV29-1,CSVETPTLAEQYF,TGCAGCGTTGAAACACCCACCCTGGCCGAGCAGTACTTC
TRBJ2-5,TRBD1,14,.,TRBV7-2,CASSLGGQGVTQYF,TGTGCCAGCAGCTTAGGCGGACAGGGAGTGACCCAGTACTTC
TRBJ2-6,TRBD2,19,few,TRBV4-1,CASSHLMASGRPGANVLTF,TGCGCCAGCAGCCATTTAATGGCTAGCGGGAGGCCTGGGGCCAACGTCCTGACTTTC
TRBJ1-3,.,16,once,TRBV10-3,CAIIRMQGSSGNTIYF,TGTGCCATCATTCGGATGCAGGGGTCTTCTGGAAACACCATATATTTT
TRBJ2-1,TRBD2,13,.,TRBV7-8,CASGGASGNEQFF,TGTGCCAGCGGCGGGGCTAGCGGCAATGAGCAGTTCTTC
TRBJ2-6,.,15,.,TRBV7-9,CASSRGGSGANVLTF,TGTGCCAGCAGCCGTGGGGGGTCCGGGGCCAACGTCCTGACTTTC
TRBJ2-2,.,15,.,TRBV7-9,CASSLQGLGTGELFF,TGTGCCAGCAGCCTACAGGGTTTGGGCACCGGGGAGCTGTTTTTT
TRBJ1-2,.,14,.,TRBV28,CASSRTGAHYGYTF,TGTGCCAGCAGTCGCACCGGGGCCCACTATGGCTACACCTTC
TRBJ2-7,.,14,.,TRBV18,CASSPPGGAYEQYF,TGTGCCAGCTCACCCCCTGGTGGGGCCTACGAGCAGTACTTC
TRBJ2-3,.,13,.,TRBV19,CASRTINTDTQYF,TGTGCCAGTAGGACGATTAACACAGATACGCAGTATTTT
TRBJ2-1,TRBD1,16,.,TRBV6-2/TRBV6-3,CASSYAGTGAYNEQFF,TGTGCCAGCAGTTACGCCGGGACAGGGGCCTACAATGAGCAGTTCTTC